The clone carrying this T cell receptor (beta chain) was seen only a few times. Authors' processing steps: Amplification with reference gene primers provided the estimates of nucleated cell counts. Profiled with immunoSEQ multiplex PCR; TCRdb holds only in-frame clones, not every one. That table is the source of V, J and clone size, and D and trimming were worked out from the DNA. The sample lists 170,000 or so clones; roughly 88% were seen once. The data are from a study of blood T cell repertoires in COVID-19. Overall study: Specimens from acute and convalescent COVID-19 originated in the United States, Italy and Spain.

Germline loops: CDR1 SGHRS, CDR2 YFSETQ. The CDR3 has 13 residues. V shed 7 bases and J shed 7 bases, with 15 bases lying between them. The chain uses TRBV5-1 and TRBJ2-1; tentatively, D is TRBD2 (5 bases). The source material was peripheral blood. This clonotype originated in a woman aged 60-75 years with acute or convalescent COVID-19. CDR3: CASGQSGGNEQFF. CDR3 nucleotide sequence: TGCGCCAGCGGCCAAAGCGGCGGTAATGAGCAGTTCTTC.